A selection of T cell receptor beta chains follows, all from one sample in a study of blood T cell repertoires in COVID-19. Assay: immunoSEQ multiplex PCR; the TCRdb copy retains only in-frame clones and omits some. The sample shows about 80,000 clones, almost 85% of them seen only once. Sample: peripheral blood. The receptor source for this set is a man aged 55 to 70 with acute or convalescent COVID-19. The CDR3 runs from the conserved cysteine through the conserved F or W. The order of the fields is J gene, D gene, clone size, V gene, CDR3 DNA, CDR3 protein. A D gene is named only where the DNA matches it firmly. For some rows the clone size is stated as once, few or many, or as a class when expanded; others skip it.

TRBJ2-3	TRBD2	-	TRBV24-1	TGTGCCACCAGTGACCAGCGGGGCCCAGATACGCAGTATTTT	CATSDQRGPDTQYF
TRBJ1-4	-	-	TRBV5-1	TGCGCCAGCAGCTTCTACAGGGCGTCTAATGAAAAACTGTTTTTT	CASSFYRASNEKLFF
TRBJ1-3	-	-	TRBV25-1	TGTGCCAGCCGAAACAGCCCCGCAAACACCATATATTTT	CASRNSPANTIYF
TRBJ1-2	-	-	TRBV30	TGTGCCGGATACAGGGCTGGCTACACCTTC	CAGYRAGYTF
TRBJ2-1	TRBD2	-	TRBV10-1	TGCGCCAGCCGGACTAGATGTTATGAGCAGTTCTTC	CASRTRCYEQFF
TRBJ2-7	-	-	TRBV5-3	TGTGCCAGAAGCTCAGAAACAGGGACGTTCCGCTCCTACGAGCAGTACTTC	CARSSETGTFRSYEQYF
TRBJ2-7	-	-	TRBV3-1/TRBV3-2	TGTGCCAGCAGCCAAGAGGGAGCCGAGCAGTACTTC	CASSQEGAEQYF
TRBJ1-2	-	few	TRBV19	TGTGCCAGTACCACAATAGGGGAAACTAACTATGGCTACACCTTC	CASTTIGETNYGYTF
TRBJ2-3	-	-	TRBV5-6	TGTGCCAGCAGCTTGGGCCCCCTCGGGACGCAGTATTTT	CASSLGPLGTQYF
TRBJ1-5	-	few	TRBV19	TGTGCCAGTAGTCCAGACAGAGACAATCAGCCCCAGCATTTT	CASSPDRDNQPQHF
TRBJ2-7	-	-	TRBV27	TGTGCCACCGCTACAGGGTTAAGTGCCTACGAGCAGTACTTC	CATATGLSAYEQYF
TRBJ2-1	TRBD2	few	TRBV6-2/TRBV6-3	TGTGCCAGCAGTTACTCATTGAGCGGGAGTAGAAATGAGCAGTTCTTC	CASSYSLSGSRNEQFF
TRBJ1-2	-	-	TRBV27	TGTGCCAGCCATCGGACTGGAGCAATTAACTATGGCTACACCTTC	CASHRTGAINYGYTF
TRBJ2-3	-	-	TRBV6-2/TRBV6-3	TGTGCCAGCAGTCTCGCACTCGACCGTAGGGGGACCCCAGATACGCAGTATTTT	CASSLALDRRGTPDTQYF
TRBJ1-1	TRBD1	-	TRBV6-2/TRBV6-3	TGTGCCAGCAGTTACAGGGTGCCAGGGGGGACTGAAGCTTTCTTT	CASSYRVPGGTEAFF
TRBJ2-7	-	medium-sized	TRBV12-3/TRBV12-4	TGTGCCAGCAGTTCCGGGACTTTCGCCGAGCAGTACTTC	CASSSGTFAEQYF
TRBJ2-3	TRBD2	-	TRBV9	TGTGCCAGCAGCCTTAGCGGGAGCACAGATACGCAGTATTTT	CASSLSGSTDTQYF
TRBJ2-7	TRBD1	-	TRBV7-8	TGTGCCAGCAGCTTAGCGGGACAGGGAGCGGGAGAGCAGTACTTC	CASSLAGQGAGEQYF
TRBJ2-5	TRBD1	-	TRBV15	TGTGCCACCAGCAGAGATTGGACCCGGACAGGCCAAGAGACCCAGTACTTC	CATSRDWTRTGQETQYF
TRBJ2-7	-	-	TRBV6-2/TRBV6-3	TGTGCCAGCAGTTCAGGTCCCGGAGAGCAGTACTTC	CASSSGPGEQYF
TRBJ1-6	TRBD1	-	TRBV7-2	TGTGCCAGCAGCTTAAGAAGGGCAATCAGGACAGGGGGTTCACCCCTCCACTTT	CASSLRRAIRTGGSPLHF
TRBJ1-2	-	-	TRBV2	TGTGCCAGCAGTGAATCGGGTCCACCTAGCTATGGCTACACCTTC	CASSESGPPSYGYTF
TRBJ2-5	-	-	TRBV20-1	TGCAGTGCTAGTGACAATCGGGGGGCGGCCGAGACCCAGTACTTC	CSASDNRGAAETQYF
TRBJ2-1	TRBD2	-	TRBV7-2	TGTGCCAGCAGCTTAGGGGGGGGTGTAGGGAATGAGCAGTTCTTC	CASSLGGGVGNEQFF
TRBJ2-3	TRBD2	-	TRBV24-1	TGTGCCACCAGTGATTTCGGGACTAGCGTTGATCCTCCAGATACGCAGTATTTT	CATSDFGTSVDPPDTQYF
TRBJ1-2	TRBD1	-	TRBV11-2	TGTGCCAGCAGCTTAGATCGACAGGGGGCGCGGGGCTACACCTTC	CASSLDRQGARGYTF
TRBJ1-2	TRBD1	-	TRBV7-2	TGTGCCAGCAGCTCGGGACAGACGAGAGTCGGAGGCTACACCTTC	CASSSGQTRVGGYTF
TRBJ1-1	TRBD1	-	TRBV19	TGTGCCAGTAGTGCCCGACAGGGAATCACTGAAGCTTTCTTT	CASSARQGITEAFF
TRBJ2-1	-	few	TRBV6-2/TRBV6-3	TGTGCCAGCAGTTATTTTCAAGGAGGGGACAATGAGCAGTTCTTC	CASSYFQGGDNEQFF
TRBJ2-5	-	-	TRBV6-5	TGTGCCAGCTTCCCCCACGGGAGACAGGAGACCCAGTACTTC	CASFPHGRQETQYF
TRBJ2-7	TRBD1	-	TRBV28	TGTGCCAGCAGTTTCCAACAGGGGGCTTTGTACGAGCAGTACTTC	CASSFQQGALYEQYF
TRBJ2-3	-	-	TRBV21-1	TGTGCCAGCAGCGGGCGCGGGACTAGCGGGGGGACTCAAACAGATACGCAGTATTTT	CASSGRGTSGGTQTDTQYF
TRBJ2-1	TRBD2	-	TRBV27	TGTGCCAGCAGAGGACTAGCGGGAGGGAGGGATGAGCAGTTCTTC	CASRGLAGGRDEQFF
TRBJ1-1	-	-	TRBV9	TGTGCCAGCAGCGATGGAGGCTACACTGAAGCTTTCTTT	CASSDGGYTEAFF
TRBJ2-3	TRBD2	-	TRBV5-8	TGTGCCAGCATACTAGCGAACACAGATACGCAGTATTTT	CASILANTDTQYF
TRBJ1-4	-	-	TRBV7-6	TGTGCCAGCAGCACGACAGGAAAACTGTTTTTT	CASSTTGKLFF
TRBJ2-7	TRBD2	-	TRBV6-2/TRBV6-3	TGTGCCAGCAGTCCGGCCTGGGAGGGCTCCTACGAGCAGTACTTC	CASSPAWEGSYEQYF